This T cell receptor beta chain emerged from a study of human T cells and chemical hapten exposure. The CDR3 loop spans 12 amino acids. Per germline, CDR1 SNHLY and CDR2 FYNNEI. TCRdb ran MiXCR on the RACE reads and lists one entry per CDR3 protein. The profile shows approximately 86,000 distinct CDR3 sequences, approximately 11% of them singletons. Time point denoted: patch test 3, about 24 weeks after DPC sensitization. Treatment specified: therapeutic diphenylcyclopropenone sensitization with weekly scalp DPC. The table lists this clonotype with many counts. The input for sequencing was whole blood, taken in connection with sensitization to the hapten diphenylcyclopropenone (DPC). The chain uses TRBV2 and TRBJ2-7; D might be TRBD1 (5 bases). The origin of this receptor is a woman in her thirties with alopecia areata. Some clones in this sample may be carry-over from other donors' samples. The CDR3 is CASATQNREQYF. The CDR3 DNA follows: TGTGCGTCAGCGACCCAGAACAGGGAGCAGTACTTC.